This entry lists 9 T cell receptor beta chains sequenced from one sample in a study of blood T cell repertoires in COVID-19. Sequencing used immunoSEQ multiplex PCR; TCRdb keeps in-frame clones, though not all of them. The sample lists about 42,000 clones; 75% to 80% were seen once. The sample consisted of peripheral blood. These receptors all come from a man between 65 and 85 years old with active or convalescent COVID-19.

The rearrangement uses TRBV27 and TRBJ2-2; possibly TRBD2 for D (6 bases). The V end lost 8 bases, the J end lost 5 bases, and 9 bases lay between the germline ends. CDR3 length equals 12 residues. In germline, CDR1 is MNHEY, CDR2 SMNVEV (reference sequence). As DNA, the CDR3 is TGTGCCAGCGGGACTGTGACCGGGGAGCTGTTTTTT. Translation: CASGTVTGELFF.

The CDR3 is CASRSQGSGNTIYF. CDR3 nucleotides: TGTGCCAGCCGCTCCCAGGGATCTGGAAACACCATATATTTT. The chain has TRBV7-9 and TRBJ1-3, with D perhaps TRBD1 (5 bases). Between the trimmed V and J ends, which lost 8 bases and 1 base, there was a span of 12 bases. The CDR3 is 14 residues long. The germline V gene has CDR1 SEHNR and CDR2 FQNEAQ (reference sequence).

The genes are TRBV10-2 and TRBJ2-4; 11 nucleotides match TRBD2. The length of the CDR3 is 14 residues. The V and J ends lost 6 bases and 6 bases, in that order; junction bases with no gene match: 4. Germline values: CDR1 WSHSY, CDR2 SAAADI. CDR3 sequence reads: CASRTSGEGNIQYF. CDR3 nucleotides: TGCGCCAGCAGGACTAGCGGGGAGGGAAACATTCAGTACTTC.

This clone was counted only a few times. The chain's CDR3 is CSVLRDSTKNIQYF. The CDR3 nucleotides are TGCAGCGTCCTCCGGGACAGTACTAAAAACATTCAGTACTTC. The chain recombines TRBV29-1 with TRBJ2-4; 7 bases line up with TRBD1. The germline CDR1 and CDR2 sequences are SQVTM and ANQGSEA. The junction had 9 bases not matched to a gene; V was cut back by 6 bases and J by 4 bases. The length of the CDR3 is 14 residues.

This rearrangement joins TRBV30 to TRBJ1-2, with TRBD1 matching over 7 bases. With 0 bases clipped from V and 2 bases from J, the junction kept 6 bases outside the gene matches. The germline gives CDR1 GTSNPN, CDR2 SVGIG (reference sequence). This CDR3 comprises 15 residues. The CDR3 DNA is TGTGCCTGGAGTGTACTTTCACAGGGGAACTATGGCTACACCTTC. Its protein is CAWSVLSQGNYGYTF.

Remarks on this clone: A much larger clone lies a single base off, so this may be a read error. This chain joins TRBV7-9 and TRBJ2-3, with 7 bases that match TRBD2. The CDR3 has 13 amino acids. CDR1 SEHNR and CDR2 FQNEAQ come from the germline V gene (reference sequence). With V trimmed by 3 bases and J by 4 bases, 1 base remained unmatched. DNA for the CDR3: TGTGCCAGCAGCTTGGGGGGGGCAGATACGCAGTATTTT. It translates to CASSLGGADTQYF.

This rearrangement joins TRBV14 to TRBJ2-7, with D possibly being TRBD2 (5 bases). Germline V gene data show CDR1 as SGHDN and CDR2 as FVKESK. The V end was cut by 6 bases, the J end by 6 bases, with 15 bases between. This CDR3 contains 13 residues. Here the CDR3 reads CASRRESTGEQYF. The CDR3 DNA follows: TGTGCCAGCAGGAGGGAGTCGACCGGCGAGCAGTACTTC.

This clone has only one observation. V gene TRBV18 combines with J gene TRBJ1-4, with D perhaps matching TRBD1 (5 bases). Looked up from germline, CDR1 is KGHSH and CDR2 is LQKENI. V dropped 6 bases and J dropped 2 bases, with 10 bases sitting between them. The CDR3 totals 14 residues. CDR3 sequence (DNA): TGTGCCAGCTCCAAGGGGCTCACTAATGAAAAACTGTTTTTT. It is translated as CASSKGLTNEKLFF.

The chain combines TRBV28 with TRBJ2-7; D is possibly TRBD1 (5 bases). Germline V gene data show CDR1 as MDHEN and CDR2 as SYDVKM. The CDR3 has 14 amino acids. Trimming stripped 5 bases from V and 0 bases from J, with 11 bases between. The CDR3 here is CASSRTGSSYEQYF. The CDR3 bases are TGTGCCAGCAGTAGAACAGGTAGCTCCTACGAGCAGTACTTC.